The rows below give T cell receptor beta chains drawn from one sample of a study of cytomegalovirus exposure and HLA in healthy donors. Only in-frame clones appear in the TCRdb table, and some are missing; sequencing was by immunoSEQ multiplex PCR. The sample carries 160,000 or so clones, 87% recorded once. Source material: PBMCs. All receptors derive from a woman aged 30 to 39 in good health and CMV-seronegative. Both conserved end residues are part of each CDR3. D genes are given only for firm matches. Size values are once, few and many counts, or a class for expanded clones, and some rows have none.

abundance	v_gene	d_gene	j_gene	CDR3aa
once	TRBV4-1	TRBD2	TRBJ2-1	CASSQDYGGRAYEQFF
NA	TRBV5-1	NA	TRBJ1-1	CASSPWGDTEAFF
NA	TRBV7-9	NA	TRBJ2-5	CASSLGGGQVQETQYF
few	TRBV6-6	TRBD1	TRBJ1-5	CASSSGQALNQPQHF
NA	TRBV11-3	NA	TRBJ2-5	CASSLDSTDSGTQYF
NA	TRBV7-2	NA	TRBJ2-1	CASSSFLGSSGYEQFF
NA	TRBV27	NA	TRBJ2-5	CAPRGDSGETQYF
NA	TRBV5-4	NA	TRBJ1-1	CASSLAFGGNTEAFF
NA	TRBV19	TRBD1	TRBJ1-4	CASSIKAGQGNEKLFF
NA	TRBV5-5	NA	TRBJ1-4	CASSQVTGKGEKLFF
NA	TRBV7-9	NA	TRBJ2-3	CASSLRLPGDTQYF
NA	TRBV9	NA	TRBJ1-2	CASSPRQTSQMGYTF
NA	TRBV7-2	NA	TRBJ1-5	CASSLTGIGNQPQHF
once	TRBV9	TRBD1	TRBJ1-1	CASSARQGLMNTEAFF
NA	TRBV19	TRBD1	TRBJ1-1	CASSGGTGRIGTEAFF
NA	TRBV14	TRBD1	TRBJ1-2	CASSQGPGQPHGYTF
NA	TRBV2	TRBD2	TRBJ2-3	CASSGPSGMGDTQYF